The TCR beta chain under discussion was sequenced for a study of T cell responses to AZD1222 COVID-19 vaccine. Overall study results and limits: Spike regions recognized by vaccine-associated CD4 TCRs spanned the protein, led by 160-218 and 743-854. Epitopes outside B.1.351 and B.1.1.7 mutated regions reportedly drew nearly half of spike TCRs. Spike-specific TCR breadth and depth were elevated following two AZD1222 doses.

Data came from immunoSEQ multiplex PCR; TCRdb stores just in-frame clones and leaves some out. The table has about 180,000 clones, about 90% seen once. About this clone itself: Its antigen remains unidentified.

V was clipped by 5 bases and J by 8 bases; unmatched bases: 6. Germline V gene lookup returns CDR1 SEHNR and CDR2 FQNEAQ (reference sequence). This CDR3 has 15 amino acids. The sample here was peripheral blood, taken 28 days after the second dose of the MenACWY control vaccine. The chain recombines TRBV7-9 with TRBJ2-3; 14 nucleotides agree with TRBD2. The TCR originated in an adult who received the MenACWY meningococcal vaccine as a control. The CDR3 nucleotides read TGTGCCAGCAGCCCCGTGGGACTAGCGGGAGTTACGCAGTATTTT. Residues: CASSPVGLAGVTQYF.